The 20 T cell receptor beta chains presented below share a single source sample, sequenced in a study of T cell repertoires in cytomegalovirus infection. No antigen is known for these receptors. Each CDR3 protein is one row after TCRdb ran MiXCR on the reads. The sample carries more than 95,000 distinct CDR3 sequences, about 32% recorded once. The material sequenced was CD8+ T cells from cultured PBMCs, taken from culture after CMV antigen stimulation. These receptor sequences come from a human donor in good health (CMV status not recorded). Some clones in this sample may be carry-over from other donors' samples.

This clonotype was observed a single time. The chain combines TRBV9 with TRBJ1-1; a weak D match, TRBD1 (5 bases). Trimming removed 7 bases at V and 4 bases at J, with 17 bases between. The CDR3 runs 14 residues. Per the germline V gene, CDR1 is SGDLS and CDR2 is YYNGEE. The CDR3 here is CASGRGSGGTEAFF. CDR3 sequence (DNA): TGTGCCAGCGGCCGAGGGAGTGGGGGCACTGAAGCTTTCTTT. The variable domain in full, completed from reference TRBV9 and TRBJ1-1, reads DSGVTQTPKHLITATGQRVTLRCSPRSGDLSVYWYQQSLDQGLQFLIQYYNGEERAKGNILERFSAQQFPDLHSELNLSSLELGDSALYFCASGRGSGGTEAFFGQGTRLTVV.

This chain links TRBV7-2 with TRBJ1-2, with TRBD1 as a possible D gene (5 bases). The germline V and J ends were trimmed by 4 bases and 8 bases, with 14 bases remaining between them. CDR3 length: 13 residues. From germline, CDR1 is SGHTA and CDR2 FQGNSA. CDR3 residues: CASSYMGGGGYTF. CDR3 DNA: TGTGCCAGCAGCTATATGGGTGGGGGGGGCTACACCTTC.

The V and J genes are TRBV6-1 and TRBJ1-1; 7 nucleotides align to TRBD1. The CDR3 runs 17 residues. Per the germline V gene, CDR1 is MNHNS and CDR2 is SASEGT. Trimming at V came to 8 bases and at J to 4 bases, leaving 19 bases not matched to a gene. The CDR3 here is CASGRYNQGGLSTEAFF. The CDR3 DNA is TGTGCCAGCGGGAGATATAACCAGGGGGGTCTCTCCACTGAAGCTTTCTTT.

This rearrangement joins TRBV28 to TRBJ2-7; D could derive from TRBD1 or TRBD2 (6 bases each). V was trimmed by 11 bases and J by 6 bases, leaving 20 bases between them. Germline CDR1 is MDHEN and CDR2 is SYDVKM. CDR3 length: 13 residues. The CDR3 sequence: CAVRRGGYIEQYF. The CDR3 nucleotides are TGTGCCGTCCGTAGAGGGGGGTACATCGAGCAGTACTTC.

The chain combines TRBV19 with TRBJ1-5; TRBD1 agrees at 7 bases. Germline CDR1 reads LNHDA; CDR2 reads SQIVND (reference sequence). This CDR3 has 14 residues. Unmatched junction bases numbered 4, after V lost 1 base and J lost 7 bases. CDR3 coding DNA: TGTGCCAGTAGTATAGTAGGGGGCGGACAGCCCCAGCATTTT. Translated, it gives CASSIVGGGQPQHF. Variable domain in full (rest from reference TRBV19 and TRBJ1-5): DGGITQSPKYLFRKEGQNVTLSCEQNLNHDAMYWYRQDPGQGLRLIYYSQIVNDFQKGDIAEGYSVSREKKESFPLTVTSAQKNPTAFYLCASSIVGGGQPQHFGDGTRLSIL.

This chain uses TRBV7-6 with TRBJ2-3; TRBD2 is a possible D gene (6 bases). CDR3 length: 15 amino acids. The germline V gene has CDR1 SGHVS and CDR2 FNYEAQ. The V end lost 3 bases, the J end lost 2 bases, and 12 bases lay between the germline ends. CDR3 region: CASSFGGELTDTQYF. CDR3 coding DNA: TGTGCCAGCAGCTTTGGCGGGGAACTCACAGATACGCAGTATTTT.

This clonotype has a count of ten or more. Here the CDR3 DNA reads TGTGCCAGCAGCGCGCAGGGTGCGGGGGACGAGCAGTACTTC. This gives the protein CASSAQGAGDEQYF. The chain combines TRBV9 with TRBJ2-7; TRBD2 aligns across 7 bases. The CDR3 runs to 14 residues. The V gene end was trimmed by 3 bases and the J gene end by 5 bases; junction bases not matched to a gene: 8. Germline V gene lookup returns CDR1 SGDLS and CDR2 YYNGEE.

This clonotype was recorded a few times. J is TRBJ1-1 and V is TRBV29-1, with unresolved D. The CDR3 covers 13 residues. The germline V gene encodes CDR1 SQVTM and CDR2 ANQGSEA. V lost 4 bases, J lost 5 bases, and 14 bases lay in between. The CDR3 sequence is CSVGLFGRTEAFF. CDR3 sequence (DNA): TGCAGCGTTGGTTTATTCGGGAGAACTGAAGCTTTCTTT.

This clonotype was picked up many times. This chain uses TRBV5-4 with TRBJ2-1; tentative D call: TRBD2 (6 bases). The CDR3 is made up of 15 amino acids. CDR1 and CDR2 (germline): SGHNT, YYREEE (reference sequence). V was shortened by 0 bases and J by 7 bases, with 14 bases between the two germline ends. For the CDR3, the DNA is TGTGCCAGCAGCTTGGGGGCGGGGCCTAGGAATGAGCAGTTCTTC. This sequence encodes CASSLGAGPRNEQFF. Filled out from reference TRBV5-4 and TRBJ2-1, the complete variable domain reads ETGVTQSPTHLIKTRGQQVTLRCSSQSGHNTVSWYQQALGQGPQFIFQYYREEENGRGNFPPRFSGLQFPNYSSELNVNALELDDSALYLCASSLGAGPRNEQFFGPGTRLTVL.

This chain uses TRBV6-6 with TRBJ2-2; D possibly uses TRBD1 or TRBD2 (5 bases each). The CDR3 covers 16 residues. CDR1 is MNHNY and CDR2 is SVGAGI in the germline V gene (reference sequence). V lost 5 bases and J 1 base, leaving 14 bases between the germline ends. The DNA of the CDR3 is TGTGCCAGCAGTCGAACCCGGGACGGGAACACCGGGGAGCTGTTTTTT. It specifies CASSRTRDGNTGELFF.

This clonotype has just a few counts. In DNA form, the CDR3 reads TGTGCCAGCAGTTTCAGTCTCCTCGGACAGCCAGAAATGAACACTGAAGCTTTCTTT. Its translation: CASSFSLLGQPEMNTEAFF. The V gene is TRBV12-3 or TRBV12-4, the J gene TRBJ1-1, with D tentatively TRBD1 (6 bases). V lost 3 bases and J lost 0, with 23 bases in between. The CDR3 runs to 19 residues.

This clonotype has a handful of counts. The CDR3 spells CASSQEVDQPQHF. The CDR3 DNA reads as TGTGCCAGCAGCCAAGAGGTGGACCAGCCCCAGCATTTT. The gene calls are TRBV7-6 and TRBJ1-5; D is ambiguous. Trimming took off 5 bases at V and 7 bases at J, with 12 bases between the two ends. This CDR3 is 13 amino acids long. The germline CDR1 and CDR2 sequences are SGHVS and FNYEAQ.

The gene calls are TRBV7-9 and TRBJ2-5, with D unclear. This CDR3 region has 14 residues. Germline V lookup: CDR1 SEHNR, CDR2 FQNEAQ (reference sequence). Trimming pared 1 base from V and 5 bases from J, leaving 11 bases between. For the CDR3, the DNA is TGTGCCAGCAGCTTAGGGGGTAGATTGGAGACCCAGTACTTC. This encodes CASSLGGRLETQYF.

The J gene is TRBJ2-1, the V gene TRBV2, with 12 bases aligning to TRBD2. Germline V gene lookup returns CDR1 SNHLY and CDR2 FYNNEI. V was clipped by 3 bases and J by 0 bases; unmatched bases: 12. This CDR3 spans 20 amino acids. CDR3 sequence (DNA): TGTGCCAGCAGTGACCCCTCGGGACTAGCGGGTCTAGACTCCTACAATGAGCAGTTCTTC. Encoded protein: CASSDPSGLAGLDSYNEQFF.

The chain has TRBV12-3 or TRBV12-4 and TRBJ2-2; possibly TRBD1 for D (6 bases). This CDR3 contains 14 residues. V lost 3 bases to trimming and J lost 6 bases, with 11 bases between them. The DNA of the CDR3 is TGTGCCAGCAGTTTCACAGGGTTTCCCGGGGAGCTGTTTTTT. Amino acid sequence: CASSFTGFPGELFF.

The chain is built from TRBV7-2 and TRBJ2-3; 9 nucleotides match TRBD1. This CDR3 is built from 15 residues. The V gene's germline CDR1 is SGHTA and CDR2 FQGNSA. The ends lost 5 bases at V and 4 bases at J; junction bases unmatched: 7. The CDR3 nucleotides are TGTGCCAGCAGCCTGGACAGGGGATGGCCAGATACGCAGTATTTT. Translation: CASSLDRGWPDTQYF.

Only a few counts were recorded for this clonotype. The rearrangement uses TRBV6-6 and TRBJ1-1; tentative D call: TRBD1 (6 bases). V lost 5 bases and J lost 7, with 14 bases in between. The CDR3 is 13 residues long. The germline gives CDR1 MNHNY, CDR2 SVGAGI (reference sequence). The CDR3 sequence is CASSRRDTDEAFF. In DNA form, the CDR3 reads TGTGCCAGCAGTCGCCGGGACACGGATGAAGCTTTCTTT.

In this sample, this clonotype turned up a few times. J is TRBJ2-1 and V is TRBV15; maybe TRBD2 (6 bases). The CDR3 is made up of 14 amino acids. CDR1 is LNHNV, CDR2 YYDKDF, per germline (reference sequence). V was cut by 6 bases and J by 4 bases, with 13 bases left in between. CDR3 DNA: TGTGCCACCAGGATAGGAGGGGTTTACAATGAGCAGTTCTTC. It specifies CATRIGGVYNEQFF.

This clonotype was counted at least ten times. This chain uses TRBV29-1 with TRBJ2-7; tentatively, D is TRBD2 (5 bases). In germline, CDR1 is SQVTM, CDR2 ANQGSEA. Trimming removed 1 base from V and 0 bases from J, with 16 bases in between. The CDR3 covers 16 residues. CDR3 protein: CSVEVKEGRHSYEQYF. CDR3 coding DNA: TGCAGCGTTGAAGTGAAAGAGGGCCGACACTCCTACGAGCAGTACTTC.

The gene calls are TRBV6-1 and TRBJ2-5, with D perhaps TRBD2 (7 bases). This CDR3 contains 13 residues. Trimming left V 6 bases short and J 5 bases short, with 13 bases between. Per the germline V gene, CDR1 is MNHNS and CDR2 is SASEGT. The DNA of the CDR3 is TGTGCCAGCAGGGGGAGGGGGGGGGAGACCCAGTACTTC. Translation: CASRGRGGETQYF.